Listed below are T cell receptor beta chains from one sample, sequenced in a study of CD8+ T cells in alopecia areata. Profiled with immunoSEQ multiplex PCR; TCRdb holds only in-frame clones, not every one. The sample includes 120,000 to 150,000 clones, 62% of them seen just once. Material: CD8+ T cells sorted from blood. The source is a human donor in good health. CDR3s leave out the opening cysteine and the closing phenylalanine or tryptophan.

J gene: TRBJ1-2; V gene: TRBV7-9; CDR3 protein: ATRPGGNYGYT
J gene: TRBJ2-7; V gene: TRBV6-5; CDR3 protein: ASSYSSTGDEQY
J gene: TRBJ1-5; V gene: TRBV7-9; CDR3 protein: AISAQPQH
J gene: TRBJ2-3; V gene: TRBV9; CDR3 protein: ASSPRTDTQY
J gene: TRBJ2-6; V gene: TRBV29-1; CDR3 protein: SVEVRGFESSGANVLT
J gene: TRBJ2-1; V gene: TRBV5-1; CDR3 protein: ASRPGSRSYNEQF
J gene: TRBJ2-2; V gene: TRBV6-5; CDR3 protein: ASRLGNTGELF
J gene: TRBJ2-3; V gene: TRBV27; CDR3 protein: ASSLGYGGLRTDTQY
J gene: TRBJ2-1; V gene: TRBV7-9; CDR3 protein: ASSSGGETYNEQF
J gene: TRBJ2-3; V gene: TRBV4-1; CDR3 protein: ASSQSPTSGGFTDTQY
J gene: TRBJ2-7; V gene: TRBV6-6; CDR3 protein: ASIAGSGSYEQY
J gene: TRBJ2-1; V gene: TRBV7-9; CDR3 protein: ASSLQGNEQF
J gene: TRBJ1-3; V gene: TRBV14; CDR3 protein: ASSSTGAGNTIY
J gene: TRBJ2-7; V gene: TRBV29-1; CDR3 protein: SGYTSGVNEQY
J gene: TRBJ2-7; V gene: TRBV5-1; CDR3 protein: ASSLGVLAYEQY
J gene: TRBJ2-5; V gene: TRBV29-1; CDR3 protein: SVRQGRKEETQY
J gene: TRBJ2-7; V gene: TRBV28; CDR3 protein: ASRVGQNYEQY
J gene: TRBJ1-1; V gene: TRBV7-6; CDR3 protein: ASSLRVLLRDTEAF
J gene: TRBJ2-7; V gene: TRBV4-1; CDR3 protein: ASSQDHGQAEQY
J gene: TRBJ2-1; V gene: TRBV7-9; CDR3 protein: ASSLISDEQF
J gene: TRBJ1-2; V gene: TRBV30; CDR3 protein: AWKDDREAGGYT
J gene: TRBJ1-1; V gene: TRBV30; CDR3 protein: AARGLGGEAF
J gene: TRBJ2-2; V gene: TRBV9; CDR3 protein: ASSVAGEANTGELF
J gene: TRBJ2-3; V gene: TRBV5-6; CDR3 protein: ASSGRPTVGDTQY
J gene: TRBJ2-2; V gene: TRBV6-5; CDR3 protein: VSKSMRTGELF
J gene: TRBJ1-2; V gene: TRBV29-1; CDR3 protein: SVDLRDGYT
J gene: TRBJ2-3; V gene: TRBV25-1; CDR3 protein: ASRVTSGGADTQY
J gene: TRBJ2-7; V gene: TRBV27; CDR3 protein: ASSSGLAAEQY
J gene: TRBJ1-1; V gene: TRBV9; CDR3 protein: ASSDRANTEAF
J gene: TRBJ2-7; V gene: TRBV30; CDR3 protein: GSDLGRSYEQY
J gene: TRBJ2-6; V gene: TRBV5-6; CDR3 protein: ASSLYLGSGANVLT
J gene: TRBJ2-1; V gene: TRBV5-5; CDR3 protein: ASSLEGGSSYNEQF
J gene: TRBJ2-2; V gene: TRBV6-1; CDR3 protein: ASSEAHASGRAFTGELF
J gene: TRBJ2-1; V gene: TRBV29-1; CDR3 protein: SVEPRAAYNEQF
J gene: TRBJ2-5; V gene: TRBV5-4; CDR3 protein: ASSLDRGKGETQY
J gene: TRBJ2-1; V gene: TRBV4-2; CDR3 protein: ASSQGTGGSYNEQF
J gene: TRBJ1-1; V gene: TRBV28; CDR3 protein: ASSSNTEAF
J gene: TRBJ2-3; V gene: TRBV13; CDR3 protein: ASIDRSGTDTQY
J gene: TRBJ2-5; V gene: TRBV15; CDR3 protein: ATSSTGAQETQY
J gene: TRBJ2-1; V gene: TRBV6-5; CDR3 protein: ASRERDNEQF
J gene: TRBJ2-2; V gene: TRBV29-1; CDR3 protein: SAWSGELF
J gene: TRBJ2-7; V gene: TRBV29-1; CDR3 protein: SVDSGTDFSYEQY